This TCR beta chain was documented in a study of control samples from healthy donors and cancer patients. Assay: immunoSEQ multiplex PCR; the TCRdb copy retains only in-frame clones and omits some. Of over 55,000 clones listed, under 95% are singletons. Trimming removed 0 bases at V and 7 bases at J, with 12 bases between. The length of the CDR3 is 14 residues. CDR1 and CDR2 (germline): SGHRS, YFSETQ. This clonotype was obtained from a man aged 25 to 40 with colorectal cancer. The sequencing input was PBMCs. V gene TRBV5-1 combines with J gene TRBJ2-3; unclear D gene. Here the CDR3 DNA reads TGCGCCAGCAGCTTGGACAGCCCCACGAATACGCAGTATTTT. It specifies CASSLDSPTNTQYF.